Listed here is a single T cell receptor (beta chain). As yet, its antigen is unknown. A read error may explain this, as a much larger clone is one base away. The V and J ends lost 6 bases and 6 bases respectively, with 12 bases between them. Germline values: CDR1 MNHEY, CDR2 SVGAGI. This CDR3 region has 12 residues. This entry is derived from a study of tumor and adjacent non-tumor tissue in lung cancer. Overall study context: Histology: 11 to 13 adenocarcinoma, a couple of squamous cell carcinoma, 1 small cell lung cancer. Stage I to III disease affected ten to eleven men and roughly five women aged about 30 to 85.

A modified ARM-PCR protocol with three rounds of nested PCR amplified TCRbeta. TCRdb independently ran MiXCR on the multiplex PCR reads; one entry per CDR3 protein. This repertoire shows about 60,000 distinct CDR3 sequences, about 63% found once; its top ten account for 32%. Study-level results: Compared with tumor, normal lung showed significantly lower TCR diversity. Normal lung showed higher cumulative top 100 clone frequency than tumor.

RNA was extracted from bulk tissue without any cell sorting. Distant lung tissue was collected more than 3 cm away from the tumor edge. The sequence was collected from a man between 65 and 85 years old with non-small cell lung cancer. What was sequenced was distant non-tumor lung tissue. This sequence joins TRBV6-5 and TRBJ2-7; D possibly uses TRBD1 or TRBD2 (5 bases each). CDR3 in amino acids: CASRRDGCEQYF. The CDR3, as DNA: TGTGCCAGCAGACGGGACGGCTGCGAGCAGTACTTC.